This T cell receptor (beta chain) was observed in a study of shared clonotypes between healthy human individuals. There were only Caucasian adults among the donors, and all lived in Nashville, Tennessee. Genomic DNA (from each subset) was split evenly across several immunoSEQ plates. The repertoire was sequenced with immunoSEQ multiplex PCR; TCRdb's copy has only in-frame clones and lacks some. The table lists about 460,000 clones, approximately 71% of them singletons, with approximately 12% in the top ten. In the case of this clone: Antigen unknown.

Findings and caveats of the study: It was anticipated that sequencing depth would influence how many clonotypes donors shared. The study drew on few donors, limiting represented genetic and exposure-history diversity.

The V gene's germline CDR1 is SGHVS and CDR2 FQNEAQ. The CDR3 sequence is 15 residues long. Trimming removed 1 base from V and 5 bases from J; junction bases left unmatched: 5. Sequencing was carried out using PBMCs. This sequence originates from a woman aged 40-49 years in good health. Some clones in this sample may be carry-over from other donors' samples. The chain is built from TRBV7-8 and TRBJ1-1; 9 nucleotides line up with TRBD1. The CDR3 loop is CASSLGGQGKTEAFF. Written as DNA, the CDR3 is TGTGCCAGCAGCTTAGGGGGACAGGGAAAGACTGAAGCTTTCTTT.